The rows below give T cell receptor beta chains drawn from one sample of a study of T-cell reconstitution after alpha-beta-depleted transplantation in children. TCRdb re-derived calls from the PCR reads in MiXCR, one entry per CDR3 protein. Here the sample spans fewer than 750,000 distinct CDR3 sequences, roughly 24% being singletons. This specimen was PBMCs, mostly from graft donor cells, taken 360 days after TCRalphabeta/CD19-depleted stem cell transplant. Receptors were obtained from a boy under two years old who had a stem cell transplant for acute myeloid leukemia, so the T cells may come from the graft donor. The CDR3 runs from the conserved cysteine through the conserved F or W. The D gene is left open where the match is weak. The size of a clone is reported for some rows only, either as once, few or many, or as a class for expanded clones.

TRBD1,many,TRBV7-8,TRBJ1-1,CASSKRTGREAFF,TGTGCCAGCAGCAAACGGACAGGGCGCGAAGCTTTCTTT
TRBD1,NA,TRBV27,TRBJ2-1,CASSTRGPSTNNEQFF,TGTGCCAGCAGCACAAGGGGGCCTTCTACTAACAATGAGCAGTTCTTC
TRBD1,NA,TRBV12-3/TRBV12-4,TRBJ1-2,CASSPRTGSGYTF,TGTGCCAGCAGTCCCAGGACAGGGTCCGGCTACACCTTC
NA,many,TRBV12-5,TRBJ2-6,CASGQEGGPGGANVLTF,TGTGCTAGTGGTCAGGAGGGAGGCCCGGGAGGGGCCAACGTCCTGACTTTC
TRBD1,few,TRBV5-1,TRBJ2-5,CASTTRQGQETQYF,TGCGCCAGCACCACCAGACAGGGGCAAGAGACCCAGTACTTC
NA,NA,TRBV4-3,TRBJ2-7,CASSPGYPNWDEQYF,TGCGCCAGCAGCCCTGGATACCCCAACTGGGACGAGCAGTACTTC
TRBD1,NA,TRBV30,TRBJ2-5,CACSDRGQETQYF,TGTGCCTGCTCTGACAGGGGGCAAGAGACCCAGTACTTC
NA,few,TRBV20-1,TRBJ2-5,CSAPRGPQETQYF,TGCAGTGCTCCCCGGGGTCCCCAAGAGACCCAGTACTTC
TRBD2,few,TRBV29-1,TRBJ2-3,CSGASGGADTQYF,TGCAGCGGGGCTAGCGGGGGGGCAGATACGCAGTATTTT
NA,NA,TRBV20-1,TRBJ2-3,CSANGGFRADTQYF,TGCAGTGCTAATGGAGGATTCAGGGCCGATACGCAGTATTTT
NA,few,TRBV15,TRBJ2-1,CATSIIRGPNNEQFF,TGTGCCACCAGCATAATCAGGGGTCCTAACAATGAGCAGTTCTTC
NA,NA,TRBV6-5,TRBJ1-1,CASSYEQGSSTEAFF,TGTGCCAGCAGTTACGAACAGGGATCGAGCACTGAAGCTTTCTTT
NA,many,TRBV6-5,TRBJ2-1,CASSYSRRADEQFF,TGTGCCAGCAGTTACTCGAGAAGGGCGGATGAGCAGTTCTTC
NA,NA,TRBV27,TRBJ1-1,CASSFAGNMNTEAFF,TGTGCCAGCAGTTTCGCGGGGAACATGAACACTGAAGCTTTCTTT
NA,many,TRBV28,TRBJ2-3,CASSLWSQVSTDTQYF,TGTGCCAGCAGTTTATGGTCCCAGGTTTCCACAGATACGCAGTATTTT
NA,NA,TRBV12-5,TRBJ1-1,CASGLLHRGPGTEAFF,TGTGCTAGTGGTTTGTTACACCGAGGGCCGGGCACTGAAGCTTTCTTT
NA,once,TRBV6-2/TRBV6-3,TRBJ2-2,CASSYLEASDTTGELFF,TGTGCCAGCAGTTACTTGGAGGCGAGCGACACCACCGGGGAGCTGTTTTTT
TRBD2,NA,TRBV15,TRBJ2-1,CATSRARGEGNNEQFF,TGTGCCACCAGCAGAGCCCGAGGGGAGGGGAACAATGAGCAGTTCTTC
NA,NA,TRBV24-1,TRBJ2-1,CATSAGANEQFF,TGTGCCACCAGTGCGGGGGCCAATGAGCAGTTCTTC
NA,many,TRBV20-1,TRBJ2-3,CSARDLRGQNTDTQYF,TGCAGTGCTAGAGATCTGAGAGGACAGAACACAGATACGCAGTATTTT
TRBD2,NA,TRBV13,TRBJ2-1,CASSSGSRGNSYNEQFF,TGTGCCAGCAGCTCCGGTTCGCGGGGGAACTCCTACAATGAGCAGTTCTTC
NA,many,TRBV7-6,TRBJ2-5,CASSLVSAGAWETQYF,TGTGCCAGCAGCTTAGTCTCGGCAGGGGCGTGGGAGACCCAGTACTTC
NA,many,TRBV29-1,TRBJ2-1,CSGNNGYNEQFF,TGCAGCGGGAATAACGGTTACAATGAGCAGTTCTTC
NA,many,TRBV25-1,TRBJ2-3,CASSEFSLGGGEDTQYF,TGTGCCAGCAGTGAATTTAGTCTGGGCGGGGGCGAAGATACGCAGTATTTT
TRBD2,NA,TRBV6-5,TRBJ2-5,CASSYSTSLIAQYF,TGTGCCAGCAGTTACTCGACTAGCTTAATCGCCCAGTACTTC
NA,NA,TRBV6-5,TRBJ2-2,CASSYTGDTGELFF,TGTGCCAGCAGTTACACGGGGGACACCGGGGAGCTGTTTTTT
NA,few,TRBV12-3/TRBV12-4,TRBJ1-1,CASSLGGSLKNTEAFF,TGTGCCAGCAGTTTAGGCGGATCACTGAAGAACACTGAAGCTTTCTTT